This T cell receptor (beta chain) was retrieved from a study of T cells in Graves' hyperthyroidism and ophthalmopathy (dated by TCRdb to the late 2010s). Concerning the study at large: Peripheral blood samples were taken at initial diagnosis, before any treatment was given. An independent validation cohort of under 20 hyperthyroidism patients and approximately 17 patients who later progressed to ophthalmopathy tested prospective prediction of ophthalmopathy. To identify TCR V-J signatures that set the groups apart, the researchers used a discovery cohort of 100 or so patients, made up of some 41 with Graves' ophthalmopathy and some 58 with stable Graves' hyperthyroidism. For training and testing, the roughly 100 patients in the discovery cohort were randomly divided in a 7:3 ratio. Thyroid tissue and blood T-cell repertoires from six Graves' hyperthyroidism patients were also compared in the study. TCR Vbeta CDR3 sequencing of 120 to 150 peripheral blood samples (about 45 ophthalmopathy, 70 to 85 hyperthyroidism and approximately 17 progressor patients) is reported in the paper. After sampling, hyperthyroidism patients received methimazole starting at 30 mg daily, and ophthalmopathy patients received high-dose intravenous methylprednisolone. General conclusions and limits of the study: Most expanded thyroid clonotypes (frequency above 0.001) were also detected in blood, suggesting blood repertoires may reflect thyroid immune responses. In cross-validation, a model built on a 13 V-J signature told ophthalmopathy apart from stable hyperthyroidism with less than 90% sensitivity and approximately 84% specificity, and in testing the same model reached 80%/75%. Sample size was not statistically predetermined, and blinding of investigators to group allocation was not performed. During validation, the model predicted progression to ophthalmopathy a median of around 6 months ahead of onset, with more than 60% sensitivity and around 73% specificity.

A few counts support this clonotype. The specificity of this receptor is unknown. Per-base quality was not reported, and no clone a single base away is much larger than it. TCR beta CDR3 regions were amplified from RNA transcripts. A first-round RT-PCR of the TCR CDR3 used the HTBI primer set with the Qiagen OneStep RT-PCR kit. Libraries were constructed in a second round of multiplex PCR, after which size selection and purification were carried out. Paired-end sequencing of the libraries was performed with 100 bp reads on an Illumina HiSeq2000. Concerning the study's data processing: SOAPnuke was used to process the raw data, removing reads that contained adapters or uncalled bases, had a mean Phred below 15, or lacked an exact match to the constant primer or identifier. COPE v1.2.5 was used to merge high-quality paired reads, and clonotypes were defined as unique nucleotide sequences. Clonotypes were aligned to IMGT TRBV, TRBD and TRBJ reference segments using MiTCR v1.1. Analysis was restricted to V-J combinations with a frequency above 0.0001, which covered 99% to 99.2% of repertoires. The TCS score was defined as the ratio of F50 (clonal expansion) to E x V (chaos), calculated using BLOSUM62-based TCRdist between CDR3 peptides within each V-J. Welch's t-statistics and random forest reduced just over 500 V-J features to 10 to 15, which were used in a naive Bayes classifier (R e1071). The raw public reads went through TCRdb reprocessing: fastp at Q25, MiXCR clone calling, in-frame beta chains kept. Each record represents a unique CDR3 protein, reported with the most common genes and DNA among its rows. Here the V and J calls rest on TCRdb's processing, not on the authors' analysis. Recorded for this sample are 500,000 to 650,000 distinct CDR3 sequences; 15% to 20% of them occurred a single time. 40% to 50% of the sample is in the top ten clones.

Ophthalmopathy patients had moderately to severely active disease, with a Clinical Activity Score of 3 or more, a NOSPECS grade of 4 or more, and a disease duration of less than 3 months. Any patient with an uncontrolled infection, another autoimmune disease, pregnancy or lactation was excluded. Diagnoses were based on clinical symptoms, serum thyroxine and TRAb, thyroid ultrasound and orbital computed tomography. PBMCs were isolated from about 10 ml of fresh peripheral blood by Ficoll-Paque density gradient centrifugation. Trizol reagent was used to extract total RNA, and RNA quality was then checked on an Agilent 2100 Bioanalyzer. Material: blood. This receptor was taken from a man aged 35 to 55 with Graves' ophthalmopathy.

The sequenced DNA: TGTGCCAGCAGCTTAGGAACGGGGGGACGGACTAACGTGCAGTACTTC. The resulting protein is CASSLGTGGRTNVQYF. The chain links TRBV7-2 with TRBJ2-7; the junction holds 7 bases that match TRBD2. From its cysteine to its phenylalanine, the CDR3 spans 16 amino acids. Left in the record is the CDR3 DNA by itself, 48 bases read in frame from the first base. From the germline V gene, CDR1 is SGHTA and CDR2 is FQGNSA. Clipping removes 1 base from V and 9 bases from J, with 15 as the unmatched junction base count.